These 11 T cell receptor beta chains were all obtained from the same sample, sequenced in a study of T cell responses to AZD1222 COVID-19 vaccine (dated by TCRdb to the early 2020s). Libraries were made using the immunoSEQ multiplex PCR assay. Sourced from immuneACCESS, this table was stored by TCRdb with only in-frame sequences that have V and J called. A share of the clones is absent; for the studies checked, an unresolved V gene accounts for under half, and the remainder has no known explanation. The sample has around 150,000 clones on record, more than 80% of them singletons. Of the sample, around 6.9% is held by the ten largest clones. The label giving this sample's time point can be read as: about 28 days (+/-7) after the second vaccine dose. The treatment or condition label on this specimen signifies: meningococcal conjugate vaccine given as trial control. The sequencing used peripheral blood, collected 28 days after the second dose of the MenACWY control vaccine. Every receptor here comes from an adult who received the MenACWY meningococcal vaccine as a control.

V and J are TRBV6-2 or TRBV6-3 and TRBJ1-1; D is unresolved. Between the trimmed V and J ends, which lost 7 bases and 1 base, there was a span of 10 bases. Germline V gene data show CDR1 as MNHEY and CDR2 as SVGEGT. The CDR3 contains 13 residues. The CDR3 loop reads CASNPGWNTEAFF. CDR3 sequence (DNA): TGTGCCAGCAACCCCGGTTGGAACACTGAAGCTTTCTTT.

In its sample, this clone was seen a few times. The gene calls are TRBV6-1 and TRBJ1-6; 7 bases fit TRBD1. This CDR3 is built from 17 residues. V lost 2 bases, J lost 8 bases, and 12 bases stayed unmatched. The germline V gene has CDR1 MNHNS and CDR2 SASEGT. The CDR3 DNA reads as TGTGCCAGCAGTGAAATCCCCGAAGGGGGCATAGATTCACCCCTCCACTTT. Amino acid sequence: CASSEIPEGGIDSPLHF.

This clone was counted a single time. The chain combines TRBV7-9 with TRBJ1-6; D not resolved. Trimming left V 2 bases short and J 5 bases short, with 10 bases between. Germline V gene data show CDR1 as SEHNR and CDR2 as FQNEAQ (reference sequence). The CDR3 contains 15 residues. The CDR3 nucleotides are TGTGCCAGCAGCTTACAATCAGGAGATAATTCACCCCTCCACTTT. Amino acids: CASSLQSGDNSPLHF.

The chain couples TRBV10-3 to TRBJ2-1; TRBD2 matches at 11 bases. The CDR3 length is 16 residues. Germline CDR1 reads ENHRY; CDR2 reads SYGVKD. V lost 6 bases, J lost 4 bases, and 8 bases stayed unmatched. Here the CDR3 reads CAISTGTSGLYNEQFF. CDR3 sequence (DNA): TGTGCCATCAGCACCGGGACTAGCGGTTTATACAATGAGCAGTTCTTC.

The chain couples TRBV5-1 to TRBJ1-4; D ambiguous. The CDR3 loop spans 13 amino acids. Germline CDR1 reads SGHRS; CDR2 reads YFSETQ. V was shortened by 4 bases and J by 3 bases, with 7 bases between the two germline ends. Here the CDR3 reads CASSPGSNEKLFF. CDR3 DNA sequence: TGCGCCAGCAGCCCTGGATCTAATGAAAAACTGTTTTTT.

The V call is TRBV15, the J call TRBJ2-3, with D perhaps matching TRBD2 (5 bases). V dropped 5 bases and J dropped 10 bases, with 10 bases sitting between them. This CDR3 has 11 residues. CDR1 is LNHNV and CDR2 is YYDKDF in the germline V gene (reference sequence). The CDR3 protein is CATSLAGAQYF. Written as DNA, the CDR3 is TGTGCCACCAGCCTAGCTGGGGCGCAGTATTTT.

The rearrangement links TRBV27 to TRBJ2-3; unclear D gene. Germline CDR1 and CDR2: MNHEY and SMNVEV (reference sequence). The CDR3 is made up of 16 amino acids. Trimming took off 5 bases at V and 2 bases at J, with 17 bases between the two ends. DNA of the CDR3: TGTGCCAGCAGTCCCCGACGAAAGAGCTTCACAGATACGCAGTATTTT. Its protein product is CASSPRRKSFTDTQYF.

This clone showed up just a few times. This rearrangement joins TRBV5-1 to TRBJ2-5; 7 bases match TRBD2. Germline V gene data show CDR1 as SGHRS and CDR2 as YFSETQ. The length of the CDR3 is 15 residues. V was pared by 1 base and J by 4 bases, with 7 bases of the junction left unmatched. The CDR3 region is CASSLRGTGGETQYF. CDR3 DNA sequence: TGCGCCAGCAGCTTGAGGGGAACGGGGGGAGAGACCCAGTACTTC.

This clone was recorded once. V is TRBV27 and J is TRBJ2-3; D perhaps matches TRBD2 (6 bases). CDR3 length equals 13 residues. Germline-derived CDR1 and CDR2 are MNHEY and SMNVEV (reference sequence). V lost 4 bases and J 6 bases, leaving 11 bases between the germline ends. The CDR3 reads CASSYNGGDTQYF. The CDR3 coding sequence is TGTGCCAGCAGTTATAATGGGGGGGATACGCAGTATTTT.

This sequence joins TRBV15 and TRBJ1-5; D not certain. Trimming shortened V by 3 bases and J by 0 bases, and 9 bases separated the two germline ends. Germline V gives CDR1 LNHNV, CDR2 YYDKDF (reference sequence). The length of the CDR3 is 15 residues. CDR3 in amino acids: CATSSRTGSNQPQHF. The CDR3 bases are TGTGCCACCAGCAGCCGGACGGGTAGCAATCAGCCCCAGCATTTT.

This rearrangement joins TRBV4-3 to TRBJ2-5; possibly TRBD1 for D (6 bases). This CDR3 is built from 14 residues. With 0 bases removed from V and 6 bases from J, the gap between germline ends came to 11 bases. Germline loops: CDR1 LGHNA, CDR2 YSLEER. CDR3 region: CASSQDPRGKTQYF. For the CDR3, the DNA is TGCGCCAGCAGCCAAGATCCCAGGGGAAAGACCCAGTACTTC.